These 2 T cell receptor beta chains were all obtained from the same sample, sequenced in a study of T cells after yellow fever vaccination. TCRdb recomputed calls from the 5' RACE reads with MiXCR, one row per CDR3 protein. This table has some 290,000 distinct CDR3 sequences, around 11% appearing once. The sequences come from CD4+ T cells sorted from PBMCs, collected 45 days after the yellow fever booster vaccination. These TCRs come from a man younger than 35 who received the YFV17D yellow fever vaccine.

The chain carries TRBV7-2 and TRBJ2-5, with TRBD1 identical over 7 bases. CDR3 length: 15 residues. Germline trimming cut 5 bases from V and 4 bases from J; bases unmatched to any gene: 10. Germline V gene lookup returns CDR1 SGHTA and CDR2 FQGNSA. The CDR3 DNA is TGTGCCAGCAGCCAGGGGGTGGGGGCGGGAGAGACCCAGTACTTC. Encoded protein: CASSQGVGAGETQYF.

The chain links TRBV20-1 to TRBJ1-2, with 7 positions matching TRBD1. Germline values: CDR1 DFQATT, CDR2 SNEGSKA (reference sequence). The V segment lost 6 bases and the J segment 2 bases; nucleotides outside the gene matches: 6. This CDR3 contains 13 residues. For the CDR3, the DNA is TGCAGTGCATGGGACAGCAGGAACTATGGCTACACCTTC. It encodes CSAWDSRNYGYTF.